Presented here are 16 T cell receptor beta chains from one specimen sequenced in a study of blood T cell repertoires in COVID-19. Repertoires were generated with immunoSEQ multiplex PCR, while TCRdb's copy carries only in-frame clones and drops some. The sample contains fewer than 25,000 clones, 75% to 95% of which appear only once. The sample consisted of peripheral blood. These receptor sequences come from a man aged 70-80 years with active COVID-19.

The V call is TRBV5-1, the J call TRBJ2-3; a weak D match, TRBD2 (6 bases). Trimming shortened V by 3 bases and J by 0 bases, and 11 bases separated the two germline ends. The CDR3 runs 15 residues. CDR1 is SGHRS, CDR2 YFSETQ, per germline. CDR3 coding DNA: TGCGCCAGCAGCTCGACTAGAACTAGCACAGATACGCAGTATTTT. As protein: CASSSTRTSTDTQYF.

V gene TRBV4-3 combines with J gene TRBJ1-1, with D possibly being TRBD1 (6 bases). The ends were cut back, 1 base at V and 4 bases at J, with 10 bases in the middle. The CDR3 runs to 14 residues. CDR1 and CDR2 from the germline V gene are LGHNA and YSLEER. The CDR3 region is CASSQGQESTEAFF. CDR3 nucleotide sequence: TGCGCCAGCAGCCAAGGACAGGAGAGCACTGAAGCTTTCTTT.

This chain links TRBV18 with TRBJ2-7; a possible D gene is TRBD2 (5 bases). In germline, CDR1 is KGHSH, CDR2 LQKENI. The CDR3 runs 15 residues. The germline V and J ends were trimmed by 4 bases and 2 bases, with 15 bases remaining between them. The CDR3, as DNA: TGTGCCAGCTCACTGAAATCGGACGGGACCTACGAGCAGTACTTC. It encodes CASSLKSDGTYEQYF. The full variable domain, its missing parts supplied by reference TRBV18 and TRBJ2-7, is NAGVMQNPRHLVRRRGQEARLRCSPMKGHSHVYWYRQLPEEGLKFMVYLQKENIIDESGMPKERFSAEFPKEGPSILRIQQVVRGDSAAYFCASSLKSDGTYEQYFGPGTRLTVT.

The V gene is TRBV28, the J gene TRBJ1-2, with a tentative D call TRBD1 (6 bases). V shed 5 bases and J shed 3 bases, with 13 bases lying between them. Germline V gene data show CDR1 as MDHEN and CDR2 as SYDVKM. The CDR3 has 14 residues. As DNA, the CDR3 is TGTGCCAGCAGTCCGGGGACACCTTACTATGGCTACACCTTC. Translated: CASSPGTPYYGYTF.

The chain is built from TRBV3-1 (or the pseudogene TRBV3-2) and TRBJ2-1, with 13 bases matching TRBD2. The CDR3 runs to 15 residues. V lost 5 bases and J lost 10; bases outside the gene matches: 8. Per germline, CDR1 LGHDT and CDR2 YNNKEL (reference sequence). In DNA, the CDR3 is TGTGCCAGCAGCTACACTAGCGGGGGGGCCGGGGAGCAGTTCTTC. Translating it yields CASSYTSGGAGEQFF.

The chain combines TRBV29-1 with TRBJ2-7, with a tentative D call TRBD2 (6 bases). V lost 0 bases, J lost 6 bases, and 15 bases lay in between. Germline CDR1 is SQVTM and CDR2 is ANQGSEA. The CDR3 extends over 14 amino acids. In DNA form, the CDR3 reads TGCAGCGTTGAAGAGGGAGGCTTGGTGGGCGAGCAGTACTTC. Translation gives CSVEEGGLVGEQYF.

This clone appeared a single time. The chain carries TRBV5-5 and TRBJ2-3; tentatively, D is TRBD2 (5 bases). The length of the CDR3 is 15 residues. CDR1 SGHKS and CDR2 YYEKEE come from the germline V gene (reference sequence). V was pared by 4 bases and J by 3 bases, with 15 bases between. CDR3 loop: CASSHGGSETDTQYF. For the CDR3, the DNA is TGTGCCAGCAGCCACGGAGGTAGCGAGACAGATACGCAGTATTTT.

The chain employs TRBV2 and TRBJ2-1, with 12 bases lining up with TRBD2. Trimming took 8 bases from V and 7 from J; bases not matched to a gene: 6. The CDR3 runs to 14 residues. Germline CDR1 SNHLY, CDR2 FYNNEI. Here the CDR3 reads CASLGLAGRNEQFF. For the CDR3, the DNA is TGTGCCAGCCTCGGACTAGCGGGAAGGAATGAGCAGTTCTTC.

The chain joins TRBV29-1 to TRBJ2-3; D uncertain. V lost 3 bases and J lost 8, with 3 bases in between. Germline CDR1 reads SQVTM; CDR2 reads ANQGSEA. CDR3 size: 9 residues. The CDR3 DNA follows: TGCAGCGTTGACGGTACGCAGTATTTT. Translation: CSVDGTQYF.

The CDR3 loop reads CASSPRQGSSYNEQFF. The CDR3 DNA sequence: TGTGCCAGCAGTCCCCGGCAGGGGAGCTCCTACAATGAGCAGTTCTTC. The chain is built from TRBV6-2 or TRBV6-3 and TRBJ2-1; the D gene is possibly TRBD1 (6 bases). Trimming removed 5 bases from V and 0 bases from J, with 14 bases in between. The CDR3 is 16 amino acids. Germline V gene data show CDR1 as MNHEY and CDR2 as SVGEGT.

This clone was recorded only once. CDR3 nucleotides: TGTGCCAGCAGCCCCGGGGAGGGAGTCGCCGGGGAGCTGTTTTTT. Its protein is CASSPGEGVAGELFF. The V and J genes are TRBV7-9 and TRBJ2-2; 7 bases are a match to TRBD2. The CDR3 contains 15 residues. The J segment lost 6 bases and the V segment lost 5 bases, leaving 9 bases of the junction unmatched. Germline V gene sequence: CDR1 SEHNR, CDR2 FQNEAQ (reference sequence).

This sequence joins TRBV9 and TRBJ2-1, with TRBD2 matching over 7 bases. With 6 bases clipped from V and 2 bases from J, the junction kept 11 bases outside the gene matches. The CDR3 consists of 16 residues. CDR1 and CDR2 from the germline V gene are SGDLS and YYNGEE. CDR3: CASKRGLEGAYNEQFF. DNA of the CDR3: TGTGCCAGCAAAAGAGGACTAGAGGGAGCCTACAATGAGCAGTTCTTC.

The chain joins TRBV7-2 to TRBJ2-7; the match to TRBD2 covers 8 bases. Per germline, CDR1 SGHTA and CDR2 FQGNSA. The V segment lost 2 bases and the J segment 3 bases; nucleotides outside the gene matches: 9. This CDR3 is 16 amino acids long. The CDR3 DNA sequence: TGTGCCAGCAGCTTAATGTTCAGCGGGAGTATCTACGAGCAGTACTTC. Amino acid sequence: CASSLMFSGSIYEQYF.

The chain combines TRBV7-9 with TRBJ1-4; TRBD1 agrees at 11 bases. The CDR3 length is 15 residues. Germline CDR1 is SEHNR and CDR2 is FQNEAQ (reference sequence). V lost 5 bases and J lost 8; bases outside the gene matches: 7. CDR3 loop: CASSTGQGAGEKLFF. CDR3 DNA sequence: TGTGCCAGCAGCACCGGACAGGGGGCAGGGGAAAAACTGTTTTTT. The entire variable domain, with the rest obtained from reference TRBV7-9 and TRBJ1-4, is as follows: DTGVSQNPRHKITKRGQNVTFRCDPISEHNRLYWYRQTLGQGPEFLTYFQNEAQLEKSRLLSDRFSAERPKGSFSTLEIQRTEQGDSAMYLCASSTGQGAGEKLFFGSGTQLSVL.

The CDR3 DNA follows: TGTGCCAGCAGGGGGGACAGGGGGCACTCTGGAAACACCATATATTTT. Encoded protein: CASRGDRGHSGNTIYF. The chain couples TRBV2 to TRBJ1-3, with TRBD1 matching 12 bases. CDR3 length: 16 residues. V lost 6 bases and J lost 0; bases outside the gene matches: 3. The germline V gene encodes CDR1 SNHLY and CDR2 FYNNEI.

The rearrangement links TRBV28 to TRBJ1-1, with D possibly being TRBD1 (5 bases). CDR3 size: 15 residues. CDR1 MDHEN and CDR2 SYDVKM come from the germline V gene. V gave up 3 bases and J gave up 4 bases, with 15 bases separating them. Written as DNA, the CDR3 is TGTGCCAGCAGTTTTCAGGGTGTACGGAGCACTGAAGCTTTCTTT. It is translated as CASSFQGVRSTEAFF.